Below are 19 T cell receptor beta chains sequenced from a single sample in a study of blood T cell repertoires in COVID-19. The table came from immunoSEQ multiplex PCR; TCRdb's copy has only in-frame clones and leaves some out. The table lists tens of thousands of clones, over 65% of them singletons. Sequenced sample: peripheral blood. These receptors all come from a woman between 70 and 85 years old with acute or convalescent COVID-19.

This clone was observed a handful of times. The chain carries TRBV5-4 and TRBJ2-1, with 10 bases fitting TRBD2. V was pared by 4 bases and J by 7 bases, with 11 bases of the junction left unmatched. CDR1 is SGHNT and CDR2 is YYREEE in the germline V gene (reference sequence). The CDR3 runs 16 residues. The CDR3 sequence is CASSIDPGTSANEQFF. The DNA of the CDR3 is TGTGCCAGCAGCATTGACCCCGGGACTAGCGCAAATGAGCAGTTCTTC.

The CDR3 region is CASSQERVIYNEQFF. CDR3 DNA sequence: TGTGCCAGCAGCCAAGAACGGGTTATCTACAATGAGCAGTTCTTC. The chain uses TRBV14 and TRBJ2-1; D gene uncertain. Trimming took off 0 bases at V and 3 bases at J, with 9 bases between the two ends. This CDR3 region has 15 residues. The germline CDR1 and CDR2 sequences are SGHDN and FVKESK.

This chain joins TRBV11-2 and TRBJ1-6; TRBD1 agrees at 8 bases. This CDR3 has 16 amino acids. CDR1 is SGHAT and CDR2 is FQNNGV in the germline V gene. After removal of 5 bases from V and 1 base from J, the junction contained 4 bases not matched to a gene. The CDR3 coding sequence is TGTGCCAGCAGCCTGCAGGGGGCTTCCTATAATTCACCCCTCCACTTT. It codes for CASSLQGASYNSPLHF.

The gene calls are TRBV7-2 and TRBJ1-1, with 9 bases aligning to TRBD1. With V trimmed by 5 bases and J by 7 bases, 5 bases remained unmatched. This CDR3 contains 13 residues. Germline CDR1 reads SGHTA; CDR2 reads FQGNSA. CDR3 sequence: CASSKDRGFEAFF. In nucleotides, the CDR3 is TGTGCCAGCAGCAAGGACAGGGGATTTGAAGCTTTCTTT.

This clone occurred many times. The chain uses TRBV7-2 and TRBJ1-6; D unresolved. The CDR3 spans 13 residues. The V and J ends lost 3 bases and 6 bases respectively, with 6 bases between them. Germline V gene lookup returns CDR1 SGHTA and CDR2 FQGNSA. CDR3 nucleotides: TGTGCCAGCAGCTTTCGGGGTAATTCACCCCTCCACTTT. This sequence encodes CASSFRGNSPLHF.

V usage is TRBV27 and J usage is TRBJ1-4, with a weak D call TRBD1 (5 bases). In germline, CDR1 is MNHEY, CDR2 SMNVEV (reference sequence). Trimming took off 6 bases at V and 4 bases at J, with 18 bases between the two ends. This CDR3 contains 16 residues. In DNA form, the CDR3 reads TGTGCCAGCAGAATAAAACCGGGACTGAGTAATGAAAAACTGTTTTTT. It translates to CASRIKPGLSNEKLFF. The full variable domain, in which reference TRBV27 and TRBJ1-4 provide the parts outside the CDR3, is EAQVTQNPRYLITVTGKKLTVTCSQNMNHEYMSWYRQDPGLGLRQIYYSMNVEVTDKGDVPEGYKVSRKEKRNFPLILESPSPNQTSLYFCASRIKPGLSNEKLFFGSGTQLSVL.

V is TRBV19 and J is TRBJ2-3; 7 bases are a match to TRBD1. V was pared by 6 bases and J by 0 bases, with 6 bases of the junction left unmatched. Germline V gene lookup returns CDR1 LNHDA and CDR2 SQIVND (reference sequence). The CDR3 sequence is 15 residues long. In DNA form, the CDR3 reads TGTGCCAGTAGGCTCGGGACAGTGAGCACAGATACGCAGTATTTT. This encodes CASRLGTVSTDTQYF.

Concerning this clone itself: Other DNA sequences from this sample encode an identical CDR3 as well. V gene TRBV5-1 combines with J gene TRBJ1-1, with 9 bases identical to TRBD1. This CDR3 comprises 14 residues. Per germline, CDR1 SGHRS and CDR2 YFSETQ. Trimming at V came to 6 bases and at J to 7 bases, leaving 10 bases not matched to a gene. In nucleotides, the CDR3 is TGCGCCAGCAAGCGACAGGGGGAAGTCGGTGAAGCTTTCTTT. Protein: CASKRQGEVGEAFF.

This clone appeared a few times. The chain is built from TRBV19 and TRBJ2-2, with 15 positions matching TRBD2. Germline CDR1 reads LNHDA; CDR2 reads SQIVND (reference sequence). This CDR3 has 16 amino acids. V trimming: 7 bases; J trimming: 7 bases; junction bases outside the gene matches: 7. CDR3 coding DNA: TGTGCCAGTACCCCCGGGACTAGCGGGAGGAACGGGGAGCTGTTTTTT. This encodes CASTPGTSGRNGELFF.

In this sample, this clone turned up once. J is TRBJ2-5 and V is TRBV9; D is possibly TRBD1 (6 bases). CDR1 and CDR2 from the germline V gene are SGDLS and YYNGEE. The CDR3 runs 16 residues. V dropped 4 bases and J dropped 4 bases, with 20 bases sitting between them. CDR3 in amino acids: CASSPQGYGGGETQYF. DNA for the CDR3: TGTGCCAGCAGCCCACAGGGTTACGGTGGCGGAGAGACCCAGTACTTC.

This chain uses TRBV11-2 with TRBJ1-2; D is ambiguous. The length of the CDR3 is 16 residues. Germline CDR1 reads SGHAT; CDR2 reads FQNNGV. Trimming stripped 0 bases from V and 0 bases from J, with 11 bases between. The CDR3 bases are TGTGCCAGCAGCTTAGATCCCCAAGTAGCTAACTATGGCTACACCTTC. Protein sequence: CASSLDPQVANYGYTF.

This sequence joins TRBV9 and TRBJ2-1; D is uncertain. V was shortened by 0 bases and J by 0 bases, with 7 bases between the two germline ends. Germline CDR1 SGDLS, CDR2 YYNGEE. The CDR3 is made up of 15 amino acids. For the CDR3, the DNA is TGTGCCAGCAGCGTAGGAGCAAGCTCCTACAATGAGCAGTTCTTC. It specifies CASSVGASSYNEQFF. The full variable domain, completed using reference TRBV9 and TRBJ2-1, is DSGVTQTPKHLITATGQRVTLRCSPRSGDLSVYWYQQSLDQGLQFLIQYYNGEERAKGNILERFSAQQFPDLHSELNLSSLELGDSALYFCASSVGASSYNEQFFGPGTRLTVL.

V gene TRBV9 combines with J gene TRBJ1-2, with D possibly TRBD1 on 5 matching bases. The V gene's germline CDR1 is SGDLS and CDR2 YYNGEE. V lost 4 bases to trimming and J lost 5 bases, with 9 bases between them. The CDR3 has 12 residues. CDR3 sequence reads: CASSPGMYGYTF. CDR3 DNA sequence: TGTGCCAGCAGCCCAGGGATGTATGGCTACACCTTC.

The genes are TRBV19 and TRBJ1-2, with 9 bases identical to TRBD1. The CDR3 consists of 16 residues. V shed 4 bases and J 5 bases; nucleotides not matched to a gene: 11. Looked up from germline, CDR1 is LNHDA and CDR2 is SQIVND (reference sequence). The CDR3 DNA reads TGTGCCAGTAGTAGAGCGCGGGACAGGGATCCATATGGCTACACCTTC. Amino acids: CASSRARDRDPYGYTF.

The chain recombines TRBV10-3 with TRBJ1-3; unclear D gene. V dropped 3 bases and J dropped 0 bases, with 12 bases sitting between them. Germline loops: CDR1 ENHRY, CDR2 SYGVKD. The CDR3 is 16 amino acids. The CDR3 DNA reads TGTGCCATCAGTGACTCAGCGGGGAGCTCTGGAAACACCATATATTTT. Residues: CAISDSAGSSGNTIYF.

The V gene is TRBV19, the J gene TRBJ2-1; D unresolved. Germline CDR1 reads LNHDA; CDR2 reads SQIVND (reference sequence). V lost 7 bases, J lost 4 bases, and 5 bases lay in between. CDR3 length equals 11 residues. CDR3: CASTGYNEQFF. The CDR3 DNA reads as TGTGCCAGTACCGGTTACAATGAGCAGTTCTTC. The variable domain in full, with the rest retrieved from reference TRBV19 and TRBJ2-1, is DGGITQSPKYLFRKEGQNVTLSCEQNLNHDAMYWYRQDPGQGLRLIYYSQIVNDFQKGDIAEGYSVSREKKESFPLTVTSAQKNPTAFYLCASTGYNEQFFGPGTRLTVL.

This chain joins TRBV2 and TRBJ1-1; 11 nucleotides align to TRBD1. Unmatched junction bases numbered 15, after V lost 7 bases and J lost 8 bases. Per the germline V gene, CDR1 is SNHLY and CDR2 is FYNNEI. The CDR3 has 16 residues. The CDR3 loop is CASIVGQGAPDTEAFF. CDR3 in DNA: TGTGCCAGCATAGTCGGACAGGGGGCGCCCGATACGGAAGCTTTCTTT.

The rearrangement joins TRBV5-1 to TRBJ1-4; D unresolved. The CDR3 is 14 residues long. From germline, CDR1 is SGHRS and CDR2 YFSETQ. Trimming stripped 1 base from V and 0 bases from J, with 4 bases between. The CDR3 loop is CASSLRATNEKLFF. The CDR3 coding sequence is TGCGCCAGCAGCTTGAGAGCAACTAATGAAAAACTGTTTTTT.

This chain joins TRBV5-4 and TRBJ2-3, with 7 nucleotides matching TRBD1. Germline CDR1 reads SGHNT; CDR2 reads YYREEE (reference sequence). V was pared by 0 bases and J by 5 bases, with 0 bases of the junction left unmatched. The CDR3 is 13 residues long. CDR3 in amino acids: CASSLGQGDTQYF. For the CDR3, the DNA is TGTGCCAGCAGCTTGGGACAGGGAGATACGCAGTATTTT.